The clone carrying this T cell receptor (beta chain) was seen just once. With V trimmed by 3 bases and J by 3 bases, 1 base remained unmatched. Germline V gene lookup returns CDR1 SEHNR and CDR2 FQNEAQ (reference sequence). The CDR3 has 13 residues. The record originates from a study of blood T cell repertoires in COVID-19. Study context: Researchers got acute and convalescent COVID-19 samples from the United States, Italy and Spain. Sample material is recorded as cDNA or gDNA derived from T cells, B-cell-depleted T cells, or PBMCs.

Methods used by the authors: Reference gene primer amplification gave estimated nucleated cell counts. Generated by immunoSEQ multiplex PCR, the TCRdb table keeps only in-frame clones and is missing some. V, J and clone size are taken as reported in that table, and D and trimming were inferred from the DNA itself. The repertoire consists of approximately 470,000 clones, with roughly 85% occurring once and the leading ten covering 3% to 4%. The rearrangement links TRBV7-9 to TRBJ1-1; the match to TRBD1 covers 7 bases. The TCR originated in a human donor in a cohort sampled during active COVID-19. The sequenced material came from peripheral blood. In DNA, the CDR3 is TGTGCCAGCAGCTTTGGACAGGACACTGAAGCTTTCTTT. Protein sequence: CASSFGQDTEAFF.